This T cell receptor beta chain was identified in a study of cytomegalovirus exposure and HLA in healthy donors. Study observations and caveats: Reportedly, fewer N-insertions than the approximately 700-donor mean appeared in an Asian-associated ancestry cluster in a later analysis. When a later analysis compared HLA-associated TCR beta chains with equally common others, the HLA-associated chains turned out to be more clonally expanded and to have lower generation probabilities.

PCR involved 60 Vbeta and 13 Jbeta primers. Clones were read by immunoSEQ multiplex PCR, and TCRdb kept only the in-frame ones, dropping some. The repertoire holds some 160,000 clones, with almost 80% as singletons. The CDR3 spans 14 residues. The J segment lost 5 bases and the V segment lost 2 bases, leaving 3 bases of the junction unmatched. From germline, CDR1 is SGHRS and CDR2 YFSETQ. As for this clone: As yet, its antigen is unknown.

The specimen sequenced was PBMCs. The receptor was derived from a male donor in good health and CMV-seronegative. V usage is TRBV5-1 and J usage is TRBJ2-3; TRBD2 matches 9 bases. The CDR3 region has the DNA TGCGCCAGCAGCTTAGGACTAGCGAGAGATACGCAGTATTTT. Its protein is CASSLGLARDTQYF.